The rows below give T cell receptor beta chains drawn from one sample of a study of cytomegalovirus exposure and HLA in healthy donors. Sequencing was performed with immunoSEQ multiplex PCR; in TCRdb, only in-frame clones are kept and a portion is missing. The table records about 160,000 clones, 65% to 85% of them present only once. The sample taken for sequencing was PBMCs. These receptors all come from a woman aged 40 to 50 in good health and CMV-seropositive. The CDR3 runs from the conserved cysteine through the conserved F or W. Fields, in order: J gene, V gene, clone size, D gene, CDR3 DNA, CDR3 protein. The D gene is left open where the match is weak. Size is stated for part of the rows, as once, few or many counts, or as a class when the clone is expanded.

j_gene: TRBJ1-4; v_gene: TRBV5-4; abundance: .; d_gene: TRBD1; CDR3nt: TGTGCCAGCAGCCAGGGACAGGGGAGGGAAAAACTGTTTTTT; CDR3aa: CASSQGQGREKLFF
j_gene: TRBJ1-2; v_gene: TRBV6-6; abundance: .; d_gene: .; CDR3nt: TGTGCCAGCAGTTACCTAAGAGCCTATGGCTACACCTTC; CDR3aa: CASSYLRAYGYTF
j_gene: TRBJ2-7; v_gene: TRBV5-4; abundance: .; d_gene: TRBD2; CDR3nt: TGTGCCAGCAGGGAGGGACTAGCGGACAACTACGAGCAGTACTTC; CDR3aa: CASREGLADNYEQYF
j_gene: TRBJ2-3; v_gene: TRBV19; abundance: .; d_gene: .; CDR3nt: TGTGCCAGTAGTCACGGACTTTCCACAGATACGCAGTATTTT; CDR3aa: CASSHGLSTDTQYF
j_gene: TRBJ1-5; v_gene: TRBV5-4; abundance: .; d_gene: .; CDR3nt: TGTGCCAGCAGCTTAACGTCGACAGACGATCAGCCCCAGCATTTT; CDR3aa: CASSLTSTDDQPQHF
j_gene: TRBJ1-1; v_gene: TRBV7-9; abundance: .; d_gene: TRBD1; CDR3nt: TGTGCCAGCAGCAAGACAGGGGTCGGTACTGAAGCTTTCTTT; CDR3aa: CASSKTGVGTEAFF
j_gene: TRBJ2-4; v_gene: TRBV30; abundance: .; d_gene: TRBD1; CDR3nt: TGTGCCTGGAGTGCCTCCGACAGGGTCGTCGAGTACTTC; CDR3aa: CAWSASDRVVEYF
j_gene: TRBJ1-4; v_gene: TRBV19; abundance: once; d_gene: TRBD1; CDR3nt: TGTGCCAGTAGTACCCCGACAGGGGCAACTAATGAAAAACTGTTTTTT; CDR3aa: CASSTPTGATNEKLFF
j_gene: TRBJ1-4; v_gene: TRBV6-5; abundance: .; d_gene: TRBD1; CDR3nt: TGTGCCAGCAGCTCGGACAGGGCGGCTGAAAAACTGTTTTTT; CDR3aa: CASSSDRAAEKLFF
j_gene: TRBJ2-7; v_gene: TRBV27; abundance: .; d_gene: .; CDR3nt: TGTGCCAGCAGTGTTGGGGCCCCCTACGAGCAGTACTTC; CDR3aa: CASSVGAPYEQYF
j_gene: TRBJ2-5; v_gene: TRBV19; abundance: .; d_gene: .; CDR3nt: TGTGCCAGTAGTAGTAGGGGGGGCCAAGAGACCCAGTACTTC; CDR3aa: CASSSRGGQETQYF
j_gene: TRBJ1-1; v_gene: TRBV5-1; abundance: few; d_gene: TRBD1; CDR3nt: TGCGCCAGCAGCGACGGACAGGGGAGAATGGACACTGAAGCTTTCTTT; CDR3aa: CASSDGQGRMDTEAFF
j_gene: TRBJ2-3; v_gene: TRBV6-1; abundance: .; d_gene: .; CDR3nt: TGTGCCAGCAGTGAAGGGAGAAGCACAGATACGCAGTATTTT; CDR3aa: CASSEGRSTDTQYF
j_gene: TRBJ1-1; v_gene: TRBV19; abundance: .; d_gene: .; CDR3nt: TGTGCCAGTAGTCTGAACATGAACACTGAAGCTTTCTTT; CDR3aa: CASSLNMNTEAFF
j_gene: TRBJ1-2; v_gene: TRBV7-2; abundance: .; d_gene: .; CDR3nt: TGTGCCAGCAGCGCCGGACGGGAATATGGCTACACCTTC; CDR3aa: CASSAGREYGYTF
j_gene: TRBJ2-1; v_gene: TRBV5-8; abundance: .; d_gene: .; CDR3nt: TGTGCCAGCACGGTCGGAGGGGATGAGCAGTTCTTC; CDR3aa: CASTVGGDEQFF
j_gene: TRBJ2-7; v_gene: TRBV7-2; abundance: .; d_gene: .; CDR3nt: TGTGCCAGCAGCTTAGTGGGGCTTCCCTACGAGCAGTACTTC; CDR3aa: CASSLVGLPYEQYF
j_gene: TRBJ2-5; v_gene: TRBV14; abundance: .; d_gene: .; CDR3nt: TGTGCCAGCCGCCCCAGGGGAATACAAGAGACCCAGTACTTC; CDR3aa: CASRPRGIQETQYF
j_gene: TRBJ2-7; v_gene: TRBV5-6; abundance: .; d_gene: TRBD1; CDR3nt: TGTGCCAGCAGCTTATTCCCCGCAGGGGGTAGCTACGAGCAGTACTTC; CDR3aa: CASSLFPAGGSYEQYF
j_gene: TRBJ2-2; v_gene: TRBV5-6; abundance: once; d_gene: TRBD2; CDR3nt: TGTGCCAGCAGCTTGGGACTAGCGGGGGCCGCAAACACCGGGGAGCTGTTTTTT; CDR3aa: CASSLGLAGAANTGELFF
j_gene: TRBJ2-1; v_gene: TRBV6-5; abundance: .; d_gene: TRBD2; CDR3nt: TGTGCCAGCAGTTACTCTGGGACTAGCGGGGGAAATGAGCAGTTCTTC; CDR3aa: CASSYSGTSGGNEQFF
j_gene: TRBJ2-3; v_gene: TRBV4-1; abundance: .; d_gene: .; CDR3nt: TGCGCCAGCAGCCAAGCGCAGGGATGGGATACGCAGTATTTT; CDR3aa: CASSQAQGWDTQYF
j_gene: TRBJ1-2; v_gene: TRBV28; abundance: .; d_gene: .; CDR3nt: TGTGCCAGCCGCTACCCGTCTTCTAACTATGGCTACACCTTC; CDR3aa: CASRYPSSNYGYTF
j_gene: TRBJ1-2; v_gene: TRBV29-1; abundance: few; d_gene: .; CDR3nt: TGCAGCGTTGCAGGGGACGATGGCTACACCTTC; CDR3aa: CSVAGDDGYTF
j_gene: TRBJ1-1; v_gene: TRBV29-1; abundance: .; d_gene: .; CDR3nt: TGCAGCGTCGACCTAACAGGTAACACTGAAGCTTTCTTT; CDR3aa: CSVDLTGNTEAFF
j_gene: TRBJ1-2; v_gene: TRBV28; abundance: .; d_gene: .; CDR3nt: TGTGCCAGCAGTCTACGACAGGCCAGCTACACCTTC; CDR3aa: CASSLRQASYTF
j_gene: TRBJ1-1; v_gene: TRBV5-1; abundance: .; d_gene: TRBD1; CDR3nt: TGCGCCAGCAGCCGGGGACAGGGGAACACTGAAGCTTTCTTT; CDR3aa: CASSRGQGNTEAFF
j_gene: TRBJ1-5; v_gene: TRBV6-5; abundance: few; d_gene: .; CDR3nt: TGTGCCAGCAGTCAGTCCTCGAGCAGGCAGCCCCAGCATTTT; CDR3aa: CASSQSSSRQPQHF
j_gene: TRBJ2-1; v_gene: TRBV7-3; abundance: .; d_gene: TRBD2; CDR3nt: TGTGCCAGCAGCTTACGGCCCGGACTAGCGGGGGGCAATGAGCAGTTCTTC; CDR3aa: CASSLRPGLAGGNEQFF
j_gene: TRBJ2-7; v_gene: TRBV4-1; abundance: .; d_gene: .; CDR3nt: TGCGCCAGCAGCCGGACTGAATCCTACGAGCAGTACTTC; CDR3aa: CASSRTESYEQYF
j_gene: TRBJ2-5; v_gene: TRBV2; abundance: .; d_gene: .; CDR3nt: TGTGCCAGCAGGACTGAGACCCAGTACTTC; CDR3aa: CASRTETQYF
j_gene: TRBJ2-7; v_gene: TRBV4-1; abundance: .; d_gene: .; CDR3nt: TGCGCCAGCAGGCGAACAGAAGCCACCTACGAGCAGTACTTC; CDR3aa: CASRRTEATYEQYF
j_gene: TRBJ2-6; v_gene: TRBV7-2; abundance: once; d_gene: .; CDR3nt: TGTGCCAGCTCGCGTCAGGGCTTTTCCTCTGGGGCCAACGGCCTGACTTTC; CDR3aa: CASSRQGFSSGANGLTF
j_gene: TRBJ2-6; v_gene: TRBV7-2; abundance: .; d_gene: .; CDR3nt: TGTGCCAGCAGCTTAGAGAGCTCTGGGGCCAACGTCCTGACTTTC; CDR3aa: CASSLESSGANVLTF
j_gene: TRBJ2-5; v_gene: TRBV11-2; abundance: .; d_gene: .; CDR3nt: TGTGCCAGCAGCTTAGTCGGGGGGCAGAGCGAGACCCAGTACTTC; CDR3aa: CASSLVGGQSETQYF
j_gene: TRBJ1-5; v_gene: TRBV7-8; abundance: few; d_gene: TRBD1; CDR3nt: TGTGCCAGCAGCTCAGGACAGGGGGCTGGGCAGCCCCAGCATTTT; CDR3aa: CASSSGQGAGQPQHF
j_gene: TRBJ1-1; v_gene: TRBV19; abundance: .; d_gene: .; CDR3nt: TGTGCCAGTAGGAGGGGGTTCACTGAAGCTTTCTTT; CDR3aa: CASRRGFTEAFF
j_gene: TRBJ1-6; v_gene: TRBV7-9; abundance: .; d_gene: .; CDR3nt: TGTGCCAGCAGCTTAGGCCAGAGGAATTCACCCCTCCACTTT; CDR3aa: CASSLGQRNSPLHF
j_gene: TRBJ1-1; v_gene: TRBV18; abundance: .; d_gene: .; CDR3nt: TGTGCCAGCTCACGAGCGGGAGCTGAAGCTTTCTTT; CDR3aa: CASSRAGAEAFF
j_gene: TRBJ1-1; v_gene: TRBV4-1; abundance: .; d_gene: .; CDR3nt: TGCGCCAGCAGCCAATTGGGCCTGAACACTGAAGCTTTCTTT; CDR3aa: CASSQLGLNTEAFF
j_gene: TRBJ2-7; v_gene: TRBV10-2; abundance: .; d_gene: TRBD1; CDR3nt: TGCGCCAGCCGGGGACAGGGGATCTCCTACGAGCAGTACTTC; CDR3aa: CASRGQGISYEQYF
j_gene: TRBJ2-7; v_gene: TRBV7-2; abundance: .; d_gene: .; CDR3nt: TGTGCCAGCAGCTTAGTGGCGGGGTCCGAGCAGTACTTC; CDR3aa: CASSLVAGSEQYF
j_gene: TRBJ2-1; v_gene: TRBV4-1; abundance: once; d_gene: .; CDR3nt: TGCGCCAGCAGCCTCTATGACAGATACAATGAGCAGTTCTTC; CDR3aa: CASSLYDRYNEQFF
j_gene: TRBJ1-1; v_gene: TRBV29-1; abundance: .; d_gene: TRBD1; CDR3nt: TGCAGCGTTTCGGGACAGGGGTACACTGAAGCTTTCTTT; CDR3aa: CSVSGQGYTEAFF
j_gene: TRBJ1-1; v_gene: TRBV6-5; abundance: .; d_gene: .; CDR3nt: TGTGCCAGCAGCAATGGACTTGAAGCTTTCTTT; CDR3aa: CASSNGLEAFF
j_gene: TRBJ2-5; v_gene: TRBV5-4; abundance: .; d_gene: TRBD2; CDR3nt: TGTGCCAGCAGTCCGGGACTAGGGGTTGGGCAAGAGACCCAGTACTTC; CDR3aa: CASSPGLGVGQETQYF
j_gene: TRBJ1-4; v_gene: TRBV5-4; abundance: .; d_gene: .; CDR3nt: TGTGCCAGCAGCTTGTCAGGGACTAATGAAAAACTGTTTTTT; CDR3aa: CASSLSGTNEKLFF
j_gene: TRBJ1-1; v_gene: TRBV6-5; abundance: .; d_gene: .; CDR3nt: TGTGCCAGCAGGCCACCCGGCAGGGTGAACACTGAAGCTTTCTTT; CDR3aa: CASRPPGRVNTEAFF
j_gene: TRBJ1-5; v_gene: TRBV10-3; abundance: .; d_gene: .; CDR3nt: TGTGCCATCAGTGAGAAGAGGGAGGCGCAGCCCCAGCATTTT; CDR3aa: CAISEKREAQPQHF
j_gene: TRBJ2-7; v_gene: TRBV7-9; abundance: .; d_gene: TRBD1; CDR3nt: TGTGCCAGCAGTTCTCCGGGACAGGCCTACGAGCAGTACTTC; CDR3aa: CASSSPGQAYEQYF
j_gene: TRBJ2-3; v_gene: TRBV6-5; abundance: .; d_gene: .; CDR3nt: TGTGCCAGCAGACCAGGGGTCGACCCCACAGATACGCAGTATTTT; CDR3aa: CASRPGVDPTDTQYF